The rows below give T cell receptor beta chains drawn from one sample of a study of blood T cell repertoires in COVID-19. The protocol was immunoSEQ multiplex PCR, while the TCRdb copy is restricted to in-frame clones and leaves out a portion. The sample contains more than 150,000 clones, approximately 82% of which appear only once. The sequencing sample was made of PBMCs or T cells enriched from blood (not recorded which). The receptors here all came from a woman aged 45-59 years who had recovered from COVID-19. CDR3s include the opening cysteine and the closing phenylalanine or tryptophan. D genes are given only for firm matches. Size values are once, few and many counts, or a class for expanded clones, and some rows have none.

CASSHSLAVTGGKTQYF TGTGCCAGCAGCCACTCGCTAGCGGTCACAGGTGGGAAGACCCAGTACTTC TRBD2 TRBV3-1/TRBV3-2 - TRBJ2-5
CASSLKLLGQLHF TGTGCCAGCAGCCTGAAACTCCTGGGACAGCTCCACTTT TRBD1 TRBV11-2 - TRBJ1-6
CASSLVVVSRQGRGYTF TGTGCCAGCAGCTTGGTTGTGGTGTCACGACAGGGTCGTGGCTACACCTTC TRBD1 TRBV5-5 few TRBJ1-2
CASSEFRLAGAVDTQYF TGTGCCAGCAGTGAGTTTCGACTAGCGGGAGCGGTAGATACGCAGTATTTT TRBD2 TRBV2 - TRBJ2-3
CAWSVGTYEQYF TGTGCCTGGAGTGTAGGGACTTACGAGCAGTACTTC - TRBV30 - TRBJ2-7
CASSANRASRELFF TGTGCCAGCAGCGCTAACAGGGCGTCGAGAGAACTGTTTTTT - TRBV9 - TRBJ1-4
CASSETSGRAPDTQYF TGTGCCAGCAGTGAAACTAGCGGGAGGGCTCCAGATACGCAGTATTTT TRBD2 TRBV28 - TRBJ2-3
CASSVAETGDETQYF TGTGCCAGCAGCGTAGCGGAAACGGGAGACGAGACCCAGTACTTC - TRBV9 - TRBJ2-5
CASRGLAGGNIQYF TGTGCCAGCAGGGGGCTAGCGGGAGGAAACATTCAGTACTTC TRBD2 TRBV27 few TRBJ2-4
CASSPGQRNTEAFF TGTGCCAGCTCACCCGGACAGAGGAACACTGAAGCTTTCTTT - TRBV18 - TRBJ1-1
CASSRQGSSSYEQYF TGTGCCAGCAGCCGACAGGGTTCCTCCTCCTACGAGCAGTACTTC TRBD1 TRBV11-1 - TRBJ2-7
CASKGLRQGDHQPQHF TGTGCCAGTAAAGGGCTTCGGCAGGGCGACCATCAGCCCCAGCATTTT - TRBV19 - TRBJ1-5
CASTLRGSFIKETQYF TGTGCCAGCACCCTGCGGGGGAGCTTCATAAAAGAGACCCAGTACTTC TRBD2 TRBV28 - TRBJ2-5
CASSTGSHSSYEQYF TGTGCCAGTAGTACGGGATCACACAGCTCCTACGAGCAGTACTTC - TRBV19 - TRBJ2-7
CASSLFTDTQYF TGTGCCAGCAGCCTCTTCACAGATACGCAGTATTTT - TRBV7-8 - TRBJ2-3
CASSYGTVFNEKLFF TGTGCCAGCAGTTACGGGACAGTCTTTAATGAAAAACTGTTTTTT TRBD1 TRBV6-5 - TRBJ1-4
CASSRAQTETQYF TGTGCCAGCTCACGGGCCCAAACGGAGACCCAGTACTTC - TRBV18 - TRBJ2-5
CASSPVSGNTIYF TGCGCCAGCAGTCCCGTCTCTGGAAACACCATATATTTT - TRBV5-1 - TRBJ1-3
CASSLFLGAYEQYF TGTGCCAGCAGCTTATTTCTCGGTGCCTACGAGCAGTACTTC - TRBV11-2 - TRBJ2-7
CAWRGGGRGGYTF TGTGCCTGGAGGGGCGGGGGGCGAGGTGGCTACACCTTC - TRBV30 - TRBJ1-2
CASSPGGLAGGHEQFF TGTGCCAGCAGCCCAGGAGGACTAGCGGGAGGGCATGAGCAGTTCTTC TRBD2 TRBV7-3 - TRBJ2-1
CSVSWEEPYNEQFF TGCAGTGTTAGTTGGGAGGAACCCTACAATGAGCAGTTCTTC - TRBV20-1 - TRBJ2-1
CASSLGAGGADTQYF TGTGCCAGCAGTTTAGGGGCAGGGGGAGCAGATACGCAGTATTTT TRBD1 TRBV28 - TRBJ2-3
CASSLDPRGSYNEQFF TGTGCCAGCAGCTTGGATCCCCGCGGCTCCTACAATGAGCAGTTCTTC - TRBV5-4 - TRBJ2-1
CASSAGTATDTQYF TGTGCCAGCAGTGCTGGGACAGCCACAGATACGCAGTATTTT TRBD1 TRBV11-2 - TRBJ2-3
CASAPGEFGNYGYTF TGTGCCAGCGCCCCCGGAGAGTTCGGGAACTATGGCTACACCTTC - TRBV18 - TRBJ1-2
CASSYSGSGVQNEQFF TGTGCCAGCAGTTACTCCGGGAGCGGGGTTCAGAATGAGCAGTTCTTC TRBD2 TRBV6-5 once TRBJ2-1
CASSTHGLAGYEQYF TGTGCCAGCAGCACCCATGGGCTAGCGGGCTACGAGCAGTACTTC TRBD2 TRBV9 once TRBJ2-7
CASSLVGAHGYTF TGTGCCAGCAGCTTGGTGGGGGCGCATGGCTACACCTTC - TRBV5-4 - TRBJ1-2
CASSLAVGADGYTF TGTGCCAGCAGCTTAGCGGTAGGGGCGGATGGCTACACCTTC - TRBV7-9 - TRBJ1-2
CASSQWGQSSYNSPLHF TGTGCCAGCAGCCAATGGGGACAGAGCTCCTATAATTCACCCCTCCACTTT TRBD1 TRBV3-1/TRBV3-2 - TRBJ1-6
CASSQRFSGRSSGYNEQFF TGTGCCAGCAGCCAAAGGTTCAGCGGGAGAAGTTCTGGCTACAATGAGCAGTTCTTC TRBD2 TRBV3-1/TRBV3-2 - TRBJ2-1
CASSWTSASSYEQYF TGTGCCAGCAGTTGGACTAGCGCGTCCTCCTACGAGCAGTACTTC TRBD2 TRBV6-5 - TRBJ2-7
CASSPSTAGGISYGYTF TGTGCCAGCAGCCCCTCGACGGCAGGGGGCATAAGCTATGGCTACACCTTC TRBD1 TRBV28 once TRBJ1-2
CASSNRGGLANEQFF TGTGCCAGCAGCAATCGGGGTGGACTAGCGAATGAGCAGTTCTTC TRBD2 TRBV11-3 - TRBJ2-1
CASSLAVGRARDEQFF TGTGCCAGCAGCTTAGCGGTCGGGCGGGCTAGGGATGAGCAGTTCTTC - TRBV7-9 - TRBJ2-1
CAWSVRGGVSTDTQYF TGTGCCTGGAGTGTACGAGGGGGAGTGAGCACAGATACGCAGTATTTT - TRBV30 once TRBJ2-3
CASSLEAFGGTDTQYF TGTGCCAGCAGCTTGGAGGCGTTCGGAGGCACAGATACGCAGTATTTT - TRBV5-4 - TRBJ2-3
CASSPPGQYGYTF TGTGCCAGCTCACCACCGGGACAGTATGGCTACACCTTC TRBD1 TRBV18 few TRBJ1-2
CASGLVKLAEGNTGELFF TGTGCTAGTGGTTTGGTAAAACTAGCGGAGGGTAACACCGGGGAGCTGTTTTTT TRBD2 TRBV12-5 - TRBJ2-2
CASSPQGAGELFF TGTGCCAGCTCACCTCAGGGGGCCGGGGAGCTGTTTTTT TRBD1 TRBV18 - TRBJ2-2
CAWSLKRGGRADEQFF TGTGCCTGGAGTCTCAAACGGGGCGGGAGGGCCGATGAGCAGTTCTTC TRBD2 TRBV30 - TRBJ2-1